This T cell receptor (beta chain) was captured in a study of blood T cell repertoires in COVID-19. Study context: Sources were T cells, B-cell-depleted T cells, or PBMCs; the material itself was cDNA or gDNA.

V trimming: 4 bases; J trimming: 0 bases; junction bases outside the gene matches: 7. Germline assignment: CDR1 KGHDR and CDR2 SFDVKD. The CDR3 consists of 17 residues. Generated by immunoSEQ multiplex PCR, the TCRdb table keeps only in-frame clones and is missing some. Seen here are around 70,000 clones, around 86% observed once, and the top ten hold 11%. The chain uses TRBV24-1 and TRBJ2-2; TRBD1 matches 7 bases. The receptor's source is a woman between 18 and 30 years old with acute or convalescent COVID-19. The sequenced sample was peripheral blood. CDR3 amino acids: CATSDSTGPTNTGELFF. Written as DNA, the CDR3 is TGTGCCACCAGTGACTCGACAGGGCCGACGAACACCGGGGAGCTGTTTTTT.